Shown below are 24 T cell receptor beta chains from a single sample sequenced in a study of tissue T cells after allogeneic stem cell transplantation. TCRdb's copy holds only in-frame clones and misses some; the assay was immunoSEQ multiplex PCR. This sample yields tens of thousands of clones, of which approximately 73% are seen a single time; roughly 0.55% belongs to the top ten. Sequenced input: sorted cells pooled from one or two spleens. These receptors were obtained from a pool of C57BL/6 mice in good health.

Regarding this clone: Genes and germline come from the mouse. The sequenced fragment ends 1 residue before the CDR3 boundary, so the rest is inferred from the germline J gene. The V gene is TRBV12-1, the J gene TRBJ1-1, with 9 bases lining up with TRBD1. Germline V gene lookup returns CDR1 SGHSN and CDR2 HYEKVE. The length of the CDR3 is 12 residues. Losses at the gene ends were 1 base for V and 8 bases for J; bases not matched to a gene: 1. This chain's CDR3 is CASSLQGAEVFF. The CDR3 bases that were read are TGTGCCAGCTCTCTACAGGGGGCGGAAGTCTTC.

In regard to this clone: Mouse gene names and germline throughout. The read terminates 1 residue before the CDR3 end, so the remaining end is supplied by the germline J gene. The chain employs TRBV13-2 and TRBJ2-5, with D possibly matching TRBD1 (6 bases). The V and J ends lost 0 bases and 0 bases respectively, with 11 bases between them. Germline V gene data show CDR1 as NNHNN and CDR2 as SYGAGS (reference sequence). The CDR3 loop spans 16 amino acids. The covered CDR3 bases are TGTGCCAGCGGTGATGCGAAGGGGGTTAACCAAGACACCCAGTAC. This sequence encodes CASGDAKGVNQDTQY. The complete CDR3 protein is CASGDAKGVNQDTQYF.

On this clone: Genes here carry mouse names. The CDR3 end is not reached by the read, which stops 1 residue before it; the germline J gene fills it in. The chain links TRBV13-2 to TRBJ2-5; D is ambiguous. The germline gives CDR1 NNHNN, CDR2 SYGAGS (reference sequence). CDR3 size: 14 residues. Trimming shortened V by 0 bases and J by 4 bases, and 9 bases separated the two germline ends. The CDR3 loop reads CASGDARDKDTQYF. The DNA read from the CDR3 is TGTGCCAGCGGTGATGCACGGGATAAAGACACCCAGTAC.

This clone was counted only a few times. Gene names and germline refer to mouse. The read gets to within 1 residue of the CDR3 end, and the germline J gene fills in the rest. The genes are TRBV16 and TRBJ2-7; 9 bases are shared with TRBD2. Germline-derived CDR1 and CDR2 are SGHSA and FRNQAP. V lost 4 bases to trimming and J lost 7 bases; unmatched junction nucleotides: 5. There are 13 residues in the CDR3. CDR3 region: CASSSWGGGEQYF. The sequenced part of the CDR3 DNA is TGTGCAAGCAGCTCCTGGGGGGGTGGGGAACAGTAC.

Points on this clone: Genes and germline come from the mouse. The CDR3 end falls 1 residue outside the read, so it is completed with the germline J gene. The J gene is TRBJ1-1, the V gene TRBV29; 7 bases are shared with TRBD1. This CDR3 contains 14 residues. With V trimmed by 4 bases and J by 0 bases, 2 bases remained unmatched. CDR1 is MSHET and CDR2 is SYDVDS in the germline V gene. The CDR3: CASSSGTANTEVFF. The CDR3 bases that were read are TGTGCTAGCAGTTCCGGGACAGCAAACACAGAAGTCTTC.

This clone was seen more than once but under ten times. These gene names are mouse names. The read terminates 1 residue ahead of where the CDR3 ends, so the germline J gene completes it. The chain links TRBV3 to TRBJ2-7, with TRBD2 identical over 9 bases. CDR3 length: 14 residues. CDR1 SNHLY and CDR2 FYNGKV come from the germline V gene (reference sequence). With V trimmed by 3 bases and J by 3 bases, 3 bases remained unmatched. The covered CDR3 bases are TGTGCCAGCAGCTTCGACTGGGGGAGCTATGAACAGTAC. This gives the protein CASSFDWGSYEQY. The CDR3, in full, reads CASSFDWGSYEQYF.

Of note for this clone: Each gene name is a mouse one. The covered CDR3 bases are TGTGCCAGCGGTAAGGACAGTTCTGGAAATACGCTCTAT. It codes for CASGKDSSGNTLY. The whole CDR3 protein is CASGKDSSGNTLYF. V is TRBV13-2 and J is TRBJ1-3; tentative D call: TRBD1 (6 bases). The read gets to within 1 residue of the CDR3 end, and the germline J gene fills in the rest. This CDR3 is built from 14 residues. The ends were cut back, 4 bases at V and 0 bases at J, with 8 bases in the middle. Germline V gene sequence: CDR1 NNHNN, CDR2 SYGAGS (reference sequence).

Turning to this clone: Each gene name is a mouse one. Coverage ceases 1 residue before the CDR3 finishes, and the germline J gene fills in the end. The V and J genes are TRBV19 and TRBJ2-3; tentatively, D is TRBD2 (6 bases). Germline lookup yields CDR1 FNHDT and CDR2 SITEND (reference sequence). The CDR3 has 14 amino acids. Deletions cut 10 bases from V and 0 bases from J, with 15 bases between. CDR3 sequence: CAFLGLGSAETLYF. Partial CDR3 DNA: TGTGCCTTCCTGGGGCTGGGGAGTGCAGAAACGCTGTAT.

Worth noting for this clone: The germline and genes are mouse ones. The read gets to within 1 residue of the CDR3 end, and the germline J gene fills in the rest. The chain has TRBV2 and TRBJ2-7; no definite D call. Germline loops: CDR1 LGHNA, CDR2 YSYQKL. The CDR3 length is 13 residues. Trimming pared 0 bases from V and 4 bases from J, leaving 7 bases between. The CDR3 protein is CASSQDLKYEQYF. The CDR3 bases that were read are TGTGCCAGCAGCCAAGATTTAAAATATGAACAGTAC.

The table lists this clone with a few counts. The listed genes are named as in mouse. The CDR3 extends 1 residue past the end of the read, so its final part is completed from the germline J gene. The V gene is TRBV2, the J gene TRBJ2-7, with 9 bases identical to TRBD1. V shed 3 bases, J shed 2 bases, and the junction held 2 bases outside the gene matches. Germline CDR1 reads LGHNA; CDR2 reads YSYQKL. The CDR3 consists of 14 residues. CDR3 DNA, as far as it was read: TGTGCCAGCAGCCAGGGGACAGGGACCTATGAACAGTAC. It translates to CASSQGTGTYEQY. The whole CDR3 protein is CASSQGTGTYEQYF.

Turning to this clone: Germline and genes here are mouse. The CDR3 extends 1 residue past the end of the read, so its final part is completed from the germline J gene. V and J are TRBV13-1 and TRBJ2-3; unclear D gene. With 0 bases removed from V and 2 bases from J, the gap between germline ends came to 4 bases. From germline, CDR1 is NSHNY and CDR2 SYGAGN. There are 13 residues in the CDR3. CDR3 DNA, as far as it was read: TGTGCCAGCAGTGATGGTCATGCAGAAACGCTGTAT. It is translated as CASSDGHAETLY. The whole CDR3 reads CASSDGHAETLYF.

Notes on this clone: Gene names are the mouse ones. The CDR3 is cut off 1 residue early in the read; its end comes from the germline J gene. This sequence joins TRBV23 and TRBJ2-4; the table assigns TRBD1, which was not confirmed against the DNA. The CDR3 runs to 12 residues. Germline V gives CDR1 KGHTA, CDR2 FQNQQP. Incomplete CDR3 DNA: TGCTCCAGCAGTCAATTGAGGGACACCTTGTAC. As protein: CSSSQLRDTLY. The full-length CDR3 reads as CSSSQLRDTLYF. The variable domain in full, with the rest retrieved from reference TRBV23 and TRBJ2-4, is DAAVTQKPRYLIKMKGQEAEMKCIPEKGHTAVFWYQQKQSKELKFLIYFQNQQPLDQIDMVKERFSAVCPSSSLCSLGIRTCEAEDSALYLCSSSQLRDTLYFGAGTRLSVL.

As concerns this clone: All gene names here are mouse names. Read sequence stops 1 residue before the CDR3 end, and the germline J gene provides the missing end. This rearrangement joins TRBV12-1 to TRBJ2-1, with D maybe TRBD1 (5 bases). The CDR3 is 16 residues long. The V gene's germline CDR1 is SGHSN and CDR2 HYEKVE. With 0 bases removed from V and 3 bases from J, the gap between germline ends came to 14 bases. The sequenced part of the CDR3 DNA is TGTGCCAGCTCTCTCGGCCAGGGAAGAGGCTATGCTGAGCAGTTC. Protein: CASSLGQGRGYAEQF. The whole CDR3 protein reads CASSLGQGRGYAEQFF. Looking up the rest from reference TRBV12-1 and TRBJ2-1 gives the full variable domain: DSGVVQSPRHIIKEKGGRSVLTCIPISGHSNVVWYQQTLGKELKFLIQHYEKVERDKGFLPSRFSVQQFDDYHSEMNMSALELEDSAMYFCASSLGQGRGYAEQFFGPGTRLTVL.

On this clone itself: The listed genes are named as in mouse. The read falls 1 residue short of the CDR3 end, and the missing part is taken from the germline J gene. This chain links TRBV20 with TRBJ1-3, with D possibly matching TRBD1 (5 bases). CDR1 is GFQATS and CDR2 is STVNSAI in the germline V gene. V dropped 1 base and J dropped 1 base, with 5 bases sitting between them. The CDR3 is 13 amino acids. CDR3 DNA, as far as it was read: TGTGGTGCTAGGGGGGGCTCTGGAAATACGCTCTAT. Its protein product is CGARGGSGNTLY. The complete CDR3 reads CGARGGSGNTLYF.

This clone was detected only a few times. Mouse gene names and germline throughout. CDR3 bases read: TGTGCCAGCAGCCCGGGACAGGGAGGGTGGGAACAGTAC. Amino acid sequence: CASSPGQGGWEQY. The whole CDR3 reads CASSPGQGGWEQYF. The chain joins TRBV3 to TRBJ2-7, with 9 bases aligning to TRBD1. The DNA ends 1 residue before the CDR3 does, and the rest of the CDR3 is filled in from the germline J gene. The CDR3 totals 14 residues. CDR1 and CDR2 from the germline V gene are SNHLY and FYNGKV (reference sequence). Trimming took 5 bases from V and 7 from J; bases not matched to a gene: 9.

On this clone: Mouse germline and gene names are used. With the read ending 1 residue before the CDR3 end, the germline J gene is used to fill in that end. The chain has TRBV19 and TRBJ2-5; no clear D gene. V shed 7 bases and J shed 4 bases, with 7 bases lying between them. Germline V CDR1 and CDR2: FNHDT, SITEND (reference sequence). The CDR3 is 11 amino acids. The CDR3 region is CASQQKDTQYF. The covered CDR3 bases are TGTGCCAGCCAGCAGAAAGACACCCAGTAC.

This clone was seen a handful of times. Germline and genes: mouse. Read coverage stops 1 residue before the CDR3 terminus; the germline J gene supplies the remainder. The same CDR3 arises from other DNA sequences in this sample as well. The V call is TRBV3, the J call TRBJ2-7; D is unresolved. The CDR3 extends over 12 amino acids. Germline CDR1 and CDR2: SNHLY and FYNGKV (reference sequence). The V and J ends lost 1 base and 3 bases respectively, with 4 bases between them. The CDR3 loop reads CASSLDNYEQYF. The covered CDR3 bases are TGTGCCAGCAGCTTAGACAACTATGAACAGTAC.

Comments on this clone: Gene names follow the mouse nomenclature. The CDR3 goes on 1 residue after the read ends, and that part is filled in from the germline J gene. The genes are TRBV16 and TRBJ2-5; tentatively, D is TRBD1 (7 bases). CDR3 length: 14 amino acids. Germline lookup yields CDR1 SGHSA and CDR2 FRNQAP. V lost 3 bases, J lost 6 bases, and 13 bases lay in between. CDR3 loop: CASSFEGAGDTQYF. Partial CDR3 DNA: TGTGCAAGCAGCTTTGAGGGGGCTGGGGACACCCAGTAC.

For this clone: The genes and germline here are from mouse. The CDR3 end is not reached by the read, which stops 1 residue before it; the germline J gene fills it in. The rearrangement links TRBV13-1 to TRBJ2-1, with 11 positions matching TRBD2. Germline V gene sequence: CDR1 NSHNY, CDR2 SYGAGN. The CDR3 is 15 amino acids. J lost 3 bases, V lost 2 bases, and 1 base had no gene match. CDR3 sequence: CASSEGLGVYAEQFF. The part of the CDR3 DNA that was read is TGTGCCAGCAGTGAGGGACTGGGGGTCTATGCTGAGCAGTTC.

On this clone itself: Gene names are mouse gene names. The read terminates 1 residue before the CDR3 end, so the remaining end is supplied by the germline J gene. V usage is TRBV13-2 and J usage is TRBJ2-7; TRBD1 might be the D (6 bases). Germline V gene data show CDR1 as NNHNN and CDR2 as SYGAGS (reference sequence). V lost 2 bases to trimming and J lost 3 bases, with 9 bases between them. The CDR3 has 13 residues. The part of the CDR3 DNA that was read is TGTGCCAGCGGTGACCGGGACAACTATGAACAGTAC. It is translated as CASGDRDNYEQY. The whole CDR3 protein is CASGDRDNYEQYF.

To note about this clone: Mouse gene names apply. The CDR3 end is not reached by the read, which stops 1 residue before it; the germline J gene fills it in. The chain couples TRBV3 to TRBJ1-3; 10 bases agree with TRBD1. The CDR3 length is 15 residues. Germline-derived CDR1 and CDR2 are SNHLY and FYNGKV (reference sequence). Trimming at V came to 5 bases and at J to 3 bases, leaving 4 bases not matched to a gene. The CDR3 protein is CASSRTGGGGNTLYF. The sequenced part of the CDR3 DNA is TGTGCCAGCAGCCGGACAGGGGGGGGTGGAAATACGCTCTAT.

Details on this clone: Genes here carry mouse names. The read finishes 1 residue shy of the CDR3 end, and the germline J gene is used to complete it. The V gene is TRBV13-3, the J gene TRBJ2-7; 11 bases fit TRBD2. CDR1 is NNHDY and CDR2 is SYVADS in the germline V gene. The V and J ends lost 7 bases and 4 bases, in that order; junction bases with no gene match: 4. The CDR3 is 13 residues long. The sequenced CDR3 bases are TGTGCCAGCGCCGGGACTGGGGGTTATGAACAGTAC. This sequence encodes CASAGTGGYEQY. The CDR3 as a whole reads CASAGTGGYEQYF.

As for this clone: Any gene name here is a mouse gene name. CDR3 sequence reads: CASSSRGGTEVFF. The CDR3 DNA, read in part, is TGTGCAAGCAGCTCACGGGGGGGCACAGAAGTCTTC. This rearrangement joins TRBV16 to TRBJ1-1, with D possibly matching TRBD1 (5 bases). Read coverage stops 1 residue before the CDR3 terminus; the germline J gene supplies the remainder. V lost 4 bases and J lost 4, with 10 bases in between. The CDR3 has 13 residues. Germline values: CDR1 SGHSA, CDR2 FRNQAP.

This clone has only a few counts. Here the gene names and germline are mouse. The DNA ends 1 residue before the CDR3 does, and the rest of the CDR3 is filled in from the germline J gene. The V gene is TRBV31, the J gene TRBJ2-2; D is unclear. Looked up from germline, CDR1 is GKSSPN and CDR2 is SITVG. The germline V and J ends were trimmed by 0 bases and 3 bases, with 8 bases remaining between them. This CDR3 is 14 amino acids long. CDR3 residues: CAWSLEGYTGQLYF. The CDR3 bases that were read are TGTGCCTGGAGTCTAGAGGGATACACCGGGCAGCTCTAC.